These 4 T cell receptor beta chains share one sample of origin, sequenced in a study of Ad26.COV2.S vaccination and SARS-CoV-2 variants. Using immunoSEQ multiplex PCR, the repertoire was profiled, and TCRdb retains in-frame clones only, with some absent. The table includes 250,000 to 300,000 clones, over 75% detected once. The treatment denotes: around 19 received Ad26.COV2.S at low or high dose, single or two shots; a few received placebo; per-sample allocation not given. The study sampled participants on day 63 after the first vaccine or placebo injection. Source: peripheral blood, taken in a trial of Ad26.COV2.S vaccine versus placebo. These receptors originate from a person aged 18-60 years who received the Ad26.COV2.S COVID-19 vaccine or a placebo.

The chain recombines TRBV11-2 with TRBJ1-1; 7 bases match TRBD1. The V gene's germline CDR1 is SGHAT and CDR2 FQNNGV. The CDR3 spans 14 residues. V lost 5 bases to trimming and J lost 5 bases; unmatched junction nucleotides: 8. The CDR3 DNA reads as TGTGCCAGCAGCCCGACAGGGTGGCGGACTGAAGCTTTCTTT. Protein sequence: CASSPTGWRTEAFF. Variable domain in full (rest from reference TRBV11-2 and TRBJ1-1): EAGVAQSPRYKIIEKRQSVAFWCNPISGHATLYWYQQILGQGPKLLIQFQNNGVVDDSQLPKDRFSAERLKGVDSTLKIQPAKLEDSAVYLCASSPTGWRTEAFFGQGTRLTVV.

The DNA for the CDR3 is TGTGCCAGCAGTTTAGGATGGAGCAATCAGCCCCAGCATTTT. The encoded protein is CASSLGWSNQPQHF. The rearrangement joins TRBV27 to TRBJ1-5; no definite D call. Trimming shortened V by 2 bases and J by 1 base, and 6 bases separated the two germline ends. The CDR3 length is 14 residues. Germline lookup yields CDR1 MNHEY and CDR2 SMNVEV (reference sequence).

This chain connects TRBV7-2 to TRBJ1-3; tentative D call: TRBD1 (5 bases). Germline assignment: CDR1 SGHTA and CDR2 FQGNSA. The CDR3 has 15 amino acids. Trimming cost V 0 bases and J 4 bases, with 10 bases left between them. The CDR3 nucleotides read TGTGCCAGCAGCTTAGCGCCTCAGGGAGGAAACACCATATATTTT. Translating it yields CASSLAPQGGNTIYF.

This sequence joins TRBV5-1 and TRBJ2-6; D remains unclear. V was pared by 8 bases and J by 0 bases, with 9 bases between. The germline V gene encodes CDR1 SGHRS and CDR2 YFSETQ. CDR3 length: 14 residues. CDR3 protein: CASLRSSGANVLTF. The CDR3 DNA reads as TGCGCCAGTCTAAGGAGCTCTGGGGCCAACGTCCTGACTTTC.